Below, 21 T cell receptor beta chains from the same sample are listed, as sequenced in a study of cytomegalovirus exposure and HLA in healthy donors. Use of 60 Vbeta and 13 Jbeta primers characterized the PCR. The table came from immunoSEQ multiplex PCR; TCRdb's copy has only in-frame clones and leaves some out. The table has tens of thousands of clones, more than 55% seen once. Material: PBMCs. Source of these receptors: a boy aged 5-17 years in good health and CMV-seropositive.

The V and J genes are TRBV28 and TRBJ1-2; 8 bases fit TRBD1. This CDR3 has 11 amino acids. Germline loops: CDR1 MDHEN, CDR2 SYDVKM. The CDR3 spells CASQGARGYTF. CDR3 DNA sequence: TGTGCGTCGCAGGGGGCGCGCGGCTACACCTTC.

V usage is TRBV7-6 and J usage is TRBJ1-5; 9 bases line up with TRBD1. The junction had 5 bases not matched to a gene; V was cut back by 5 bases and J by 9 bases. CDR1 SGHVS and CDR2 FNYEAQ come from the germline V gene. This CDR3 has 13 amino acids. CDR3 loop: CASSRDRVGPQHF. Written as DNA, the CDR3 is TGTGCCAGCAGCCGGGACAGGGTAGGGCCCCAGCATTTT.

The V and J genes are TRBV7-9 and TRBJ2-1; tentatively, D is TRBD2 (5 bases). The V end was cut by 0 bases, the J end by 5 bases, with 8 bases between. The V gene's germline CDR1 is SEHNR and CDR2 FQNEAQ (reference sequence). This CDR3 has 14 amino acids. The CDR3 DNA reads TGTGCCAGCAGCTTAGCGCGGACTCACAATGAGCAGTTCTTC. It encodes CASSLARTHNEQFF.

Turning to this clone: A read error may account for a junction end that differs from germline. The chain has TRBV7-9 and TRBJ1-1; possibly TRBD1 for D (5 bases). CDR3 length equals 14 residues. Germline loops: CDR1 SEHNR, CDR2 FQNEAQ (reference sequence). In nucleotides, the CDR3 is TGTTCCAGCAGCTTAGTGTCGGGGGACCCTGAAGCTTTCTTT. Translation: CSSSLVSGDPEAFF. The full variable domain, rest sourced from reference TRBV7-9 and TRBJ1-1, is DTGVSQNPRHKITKRGQNVTFRCDPISEHNRLYWYRQTLGQGPEFLTYFQNEAQLEKSRLLSDRFSAERPKGSFSTLEIQRTEQGDSAMYLCSSSLVSGDPEAFFGQGTRLTVV.

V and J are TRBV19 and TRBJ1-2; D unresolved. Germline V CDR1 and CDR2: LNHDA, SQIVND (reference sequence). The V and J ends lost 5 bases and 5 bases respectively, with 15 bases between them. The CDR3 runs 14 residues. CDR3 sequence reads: CASSLADFAYGYTF. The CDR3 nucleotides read TGTGCCAGTAGTCTGGCCGACTTTGCTTATGGCTACACCTTC.

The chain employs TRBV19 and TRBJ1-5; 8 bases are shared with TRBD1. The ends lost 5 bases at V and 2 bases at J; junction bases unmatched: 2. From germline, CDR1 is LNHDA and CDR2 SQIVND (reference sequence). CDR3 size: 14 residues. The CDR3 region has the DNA TGTGCCAGTAGTGTGGGACAGGGCAATCAGCCCCAGCATTTT. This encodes CASSVGQGNQPQHF.

The DNA of the CDR3 is TGTGCCAGCTCTCCCCCCGGGACAGGCACTTTACGCGAGCAGTACTTC. It yields the protein CASSPPGTGTLREQYF. The chain is built from TRBV18 and TRBJ2-7; 8 bases match TRBD1. CDR1 and CDR2 (germline): KGHSH, LQKENI. The CDR3 is 16 residues long. Trimming at V came to 6 bases and at J to 6 bases, leaving 16 bases not matched to a gene.

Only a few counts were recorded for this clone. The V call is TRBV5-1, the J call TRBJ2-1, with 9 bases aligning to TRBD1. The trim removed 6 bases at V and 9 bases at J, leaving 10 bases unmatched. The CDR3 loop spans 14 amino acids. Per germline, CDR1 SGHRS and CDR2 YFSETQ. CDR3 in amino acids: CASIQDRGYSEQFF. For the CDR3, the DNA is TGCGCCAGCATACAGGACAGGGGATATAGTGAGCAGTTCTTC. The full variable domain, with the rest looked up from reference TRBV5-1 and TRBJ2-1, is KAGVTQTPRYLIKTRGQQVTLSCSPISGHRSVSWYQQTPGQGLQFLFEYFSETQRNKGNFPGRFSGRQFSNSRSEMNVSTLELGDSALYLCASIQDRGYSEQFFGPGTRLTVL.

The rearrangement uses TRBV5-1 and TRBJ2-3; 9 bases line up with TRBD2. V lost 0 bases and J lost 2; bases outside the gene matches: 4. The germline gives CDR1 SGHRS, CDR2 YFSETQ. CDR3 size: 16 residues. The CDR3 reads CASSLASGTITDTQYF. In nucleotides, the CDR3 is TGCGCCAGCAGCTTGGCTAGCGGGACAATCACAGATACGCAGTATTTT.

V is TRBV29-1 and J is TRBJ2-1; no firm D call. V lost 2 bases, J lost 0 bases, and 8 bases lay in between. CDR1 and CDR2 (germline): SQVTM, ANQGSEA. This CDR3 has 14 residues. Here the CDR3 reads CSVEPELSYNEQFF. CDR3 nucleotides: TGCAGCGTTGAACCGGAGCTCTCCTACAATGAGCAGTTCTTC.

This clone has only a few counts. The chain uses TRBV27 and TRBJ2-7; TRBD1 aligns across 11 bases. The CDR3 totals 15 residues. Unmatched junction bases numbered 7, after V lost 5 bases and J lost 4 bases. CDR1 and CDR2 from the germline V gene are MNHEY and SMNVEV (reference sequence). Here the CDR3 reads CASSLSGTGGYEQYF. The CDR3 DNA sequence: TGTGCCAGCAGTCTCTCCGGGACAGGGGGTTACGAGCAGTACTTC.

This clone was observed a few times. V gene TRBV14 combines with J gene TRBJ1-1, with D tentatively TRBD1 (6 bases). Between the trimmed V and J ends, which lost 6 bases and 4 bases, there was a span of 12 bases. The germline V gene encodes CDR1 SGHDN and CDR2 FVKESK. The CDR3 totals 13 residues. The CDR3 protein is CASSLDRSTEAFF. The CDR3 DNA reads TGTGCCAGCAGTCTTGACAGGAGCACTGAAGCTTTCTTT.

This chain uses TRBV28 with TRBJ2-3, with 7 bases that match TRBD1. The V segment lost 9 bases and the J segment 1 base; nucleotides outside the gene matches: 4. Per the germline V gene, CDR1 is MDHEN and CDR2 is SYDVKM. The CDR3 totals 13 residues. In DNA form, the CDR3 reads TGTGCCAGTAACAGGGGTGGCACAGATACGCAGTATTTT. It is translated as CASNRGGTDTQYF.

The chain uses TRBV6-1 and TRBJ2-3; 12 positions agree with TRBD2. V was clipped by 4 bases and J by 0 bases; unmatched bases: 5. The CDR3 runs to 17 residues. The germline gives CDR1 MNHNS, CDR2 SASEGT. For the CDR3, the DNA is TGTGCCAGCAGTGGATCAGGGACTAGCGGGAGCACAGATACGCAGTATTTT. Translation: CASSGSGTSGSTDTQYF.

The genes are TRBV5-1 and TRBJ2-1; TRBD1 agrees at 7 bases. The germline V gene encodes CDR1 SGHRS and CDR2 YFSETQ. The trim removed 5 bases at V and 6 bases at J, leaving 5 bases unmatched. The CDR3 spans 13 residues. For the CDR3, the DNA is TGCGCCAGCAGTCTTCCAGGGGGCAATGAGCAGTTCTTC. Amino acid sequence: CASSLPGGNEQFF. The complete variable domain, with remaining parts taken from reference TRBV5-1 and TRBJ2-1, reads KAGVTQTPRYLIKTRGQQVTLSCSPISGHRSVSWYQQTPGQGLQFLFEYFSETQRNKGNFPGRFSGRQFSNSRSEMNVSTLELGDSALYLCASSLPGGNEQFFGPGTRLTVL.

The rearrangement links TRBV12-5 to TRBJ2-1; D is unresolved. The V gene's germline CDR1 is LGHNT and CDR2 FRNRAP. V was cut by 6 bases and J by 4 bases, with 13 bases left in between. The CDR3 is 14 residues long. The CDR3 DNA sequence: TGTGCTAGTGGACTGCCCTTAAGATACAATGAGCAGTTCTTC. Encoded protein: CASGLPLRYNEQFF.

For the CDR3, the DNA is TGTGCCAGTAAGGACAGGGGTTACACTGAAGCTTTCTTT. As protein: CASKDRGYTEAFF. The chain joins TRBV19 to TRBJ1-1; 9 bases line up with TRBD1. V gave up 7 bases and J gave up 3 bases; unmatched junction bases: 3. This CDR3 comprises 13 residues. Germline-derived CDR1 and CDR2 are LNHDA and SQIVND (reference sequence).

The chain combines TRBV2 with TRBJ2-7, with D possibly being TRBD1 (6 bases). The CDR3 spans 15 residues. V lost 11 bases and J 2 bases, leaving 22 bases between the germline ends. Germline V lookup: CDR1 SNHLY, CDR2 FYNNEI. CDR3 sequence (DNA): TGTGCCCTAGACGAGAGCTTGACAGGAGCCTACGAGCAGTACTTC. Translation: CALDESLTGAYEQYF.

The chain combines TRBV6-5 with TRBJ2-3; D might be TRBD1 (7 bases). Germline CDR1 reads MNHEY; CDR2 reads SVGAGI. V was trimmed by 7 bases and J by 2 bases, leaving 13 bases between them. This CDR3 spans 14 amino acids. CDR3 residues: CASTSGGYTDTQYF. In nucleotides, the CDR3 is TGTGCCAGCACCTCAGGGGGGTACACAGATACGCAGTATTTT.

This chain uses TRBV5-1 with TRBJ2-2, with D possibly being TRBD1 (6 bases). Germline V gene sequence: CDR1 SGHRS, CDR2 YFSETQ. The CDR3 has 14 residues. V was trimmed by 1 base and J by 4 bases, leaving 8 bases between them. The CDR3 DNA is TGCGCCAGCAGCTTGCAGGGGAGCACCGGGGAGCTGTTTTTT. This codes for CASSLQGSTGELFF.

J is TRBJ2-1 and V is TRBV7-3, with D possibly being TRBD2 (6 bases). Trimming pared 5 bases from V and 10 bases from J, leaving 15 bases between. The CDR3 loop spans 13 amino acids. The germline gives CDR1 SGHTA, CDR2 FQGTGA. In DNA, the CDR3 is TGTGCCAGCAGCCTAGGACGGGGGAGAGAGCAGTTCTTC. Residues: CASSLGRGREQFF.